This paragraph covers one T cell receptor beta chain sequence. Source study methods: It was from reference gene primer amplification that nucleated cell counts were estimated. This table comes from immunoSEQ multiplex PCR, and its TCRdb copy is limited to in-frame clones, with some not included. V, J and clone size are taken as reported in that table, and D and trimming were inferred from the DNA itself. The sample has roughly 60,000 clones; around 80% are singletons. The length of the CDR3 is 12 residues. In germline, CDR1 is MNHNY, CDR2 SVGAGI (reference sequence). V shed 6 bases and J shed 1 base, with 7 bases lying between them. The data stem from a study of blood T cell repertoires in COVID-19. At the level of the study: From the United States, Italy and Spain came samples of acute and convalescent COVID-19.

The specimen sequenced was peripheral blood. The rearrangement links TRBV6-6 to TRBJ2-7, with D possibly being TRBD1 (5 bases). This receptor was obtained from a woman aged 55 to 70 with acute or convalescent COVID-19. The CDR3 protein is CASSDRSYEQYF. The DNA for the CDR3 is TGTGCCAGCAGCGACAGATCCTACGAGCAGTACTTC.